Given below is one T cell receptor beta chain in context. In the study's own analysis: Nucleated cell counts were estimated from reference gene primer amplification. Sequenced by immunoSEQ multiplex PCR; TCRdb stores in-frame clones only, minus some. The V and J calls and the clone size are those of that table, but D and trimming were determined from the DNA. The sample has about 190,000 clones, roughly 73% seen once. The sample originates from a study of blood T cell repertoires in COVID-19. Study in general: The samples span acute and convalescent COVID-19 from the United States, Italy and Spain. Nucleic acid was either cDNA or gDNA, and it came from T cells, B-cell-depleted T cells, or PBMCs.

The germline CDR1 and CDR2 sequences are GTSNPN and SVGIG (reference sequence). Trimming removed 2 bases at V and 9 bases at J, with 17 bases between. CDR3 size: 14 residues. The clonotype comes from a woman over 75 with active or convalescent COVID-19. The sequenced sample was peripheral blood. The gene calls are TRBV30 and TRBJ2-1, with D possibly being TRBD2 (6 bases). The CDR3 DNA reads TGTGCCTGGAGTATAACGGGGGTCTTAGGTGAGCAGTTCTTC. This gives the protein CAWSITGVLGEQFF.